A selection of T cell receptor beta chains follows, all from one sample in a study of blood T cell repertoires in COVID-19. Measured with immunoSEQ multiplex PCR; TCRdb has only the in-frame clones, and not every one. The sample shows 130,000 to 150,000 clones, more than 75% of them seen only once. Sequences were obtained from peripheral blood. The receptors were gathered from a man older than 75 with acute or convalescent COVID-19. Each CDR3 is given with its conserved first and last residue. The order of the fields is clone size, CDR3 length, D gene, V gene, J gene, CDR3 protein, CDR3 DNA. D genes are given only for firm matches. Size is stated for part of the rows, as once, few or many counts, or as a class when the clone is expanded.

-,13,-,TRBV19,TRBJ1-2,CASTPRERTGYTF,TGTGCCAGTACCCCCCGGGAGCGAACTGGCTACACCTTC
-,17,-,TRBV9,TRBJ1-3,CASSVGGTANSGNTIYF,TGTGCCAGCAGCGTAGGAGGGACTGCCAACTCTGGAAACACCATATATTTT
-,13,-,TRBV28,TRBJ2-7,CASNTGSKDEQYF,TGTGCCAGCAACACAGGGTCGAAGGACGAGCAGTACTTC
-,16,-,TRBV6-1,TRBJ1-5,CASSESPGMVNQPQHF,TGTGCCAGCAGTGAATCGCCGGGGATGGTCAATCAGCCCCAGCATTTT
-,14,-,TRBV3-1/TRBV3-2,TRBJ1-2,CASSQEAGIYGYTF,TGTGCCAGCAGCCAAGAGGCAGGGATCTATGGCTACACCTTC
-,13,-,TRBV27,TRBJ1-1,CASSPNMNTEAFF,TGTGCCAGCAGTCCTAATATGAACACTGAAGCTTTCTTT
-,15,-,TRBV7-3,TRBJ2-2,CASSRGTGTSGELFF,TGTGCCAGCAGCCGGGGGACGGGGACCTCCGGGGAGCTGTTTTTT
-,14,TRBD2,TRBV5-1,TRBJ2-5,CASSFGTSRETQYF,TGCGCCAGCAGCTTCGGGACTAGTCGGGAGACCCAGTACTTC
-,14,TRBD1,TRBV5-1,TRBJ2-7,CASSPALTGGEQYF,TGCGCCAGCAGCCCCGCATTAACAGGGGGCGAGCAGTACTTC
-,13,TRBD1,TRBV28,TRBJ1-4,CASRGQSYEKLFF,TGTGCCAGCAGGGGACAGAGCTATGAAAAACTGTTTTTT
few,14,TRBD2,TRBV29-1,TRBJ2-2,CSVEPSGNTGELFF,TGCAGCGTTGAGCCTAGCGGGAACACCGGGGAGCTGTTTTTT
-,13,TRBD1,TRBV3-1/TRBV3-2,TRBJ1-2,CASSPGKGQGNTF,TGTGCCAGCAGCCCAGGCAAGGGACAGGGGAACACCTTC
-,17,TRBD1,TRBV7-3,TRBJ1-1,CASSLPEGQGLNTEAFF,TGTGCCAGCAGCTTACCAGAGGGACAGGGGTTGAACACTGAAGCTTTCTTT
-,16,TRBD2,TRBV5-4,TRBJ2-2,CASSETSGGVTGELFF,TGTGCCAGCAGCGAGACTAGCGGGGGAGTTACCGGGGAGCTGTTTTTT
-,14,-,TRBV5-1,TRBJ2-5,CASSLAQPQETQYF,TGCGCCAGCAGCTTGGCACAGCCTCAAGAGACCCAGTACTTC
-,15,-,TRBV6-5,TRBJ2-1,CASRGARGTYNEQFF,TGTGCCAGCAGGGGTGCGCGGGGCACCTACAATGAGCAGTTCTTC
few,16,-,TRBV27,TRBJ1-5,CASSPKRTQNNQPQHF,TGTGCCAGCAGTCCCAAGAGGACACAGAACAATCAGCCCCAGCATTTT
once,14,-,TRBV7-5,TRBJ1-2,CVRILRGSNYGYTF,TGTGTCAGAATCTTGCGCGGCAGTAACTATGGCTACACCTTC
-,15,TRBD1,TRBV18,TRBJ2-1,CASSPLTGSDNEQFF,TGTGCCAGCTCACCACTGACAGGGTCTGACAATGAGCAGTTCTTC
-,14,-,TRBV28,TRBJ2-7,CASSSGSAPYEQYF,TGTGCCAGCAGTTCCGGGTCCGCTCCCTACGAGCAGTACTTC
few,16,-,TRBV18,TRBJ2-7,CASSPGGGAGVYEQYF,TGTGCCAGCTCACCAGGAGGGGGGGCAGGCGTCTACGAGCAGTACTTC
-,13,-,TRBV6-5,TRBJ1-2,CASSYQGIGGYTF,TGTGCCAGCAGTTACCAGGGGATAGGCGGCTACACCTTC
-,15,-,TRBV9,TRBJ2-2,CASSVRGLDTGELFF,TGTGCCAGCAGCGTACGGGGTCTAGACACCGGGGAGCTGTTTTTT
-,13,-,TRBV12-3/TRBV12-4,TRBJ2-2,CASSSLNTGELFF,TGTGCCAGCAGTTCCCTTAACACCGGGGAGCTGTTTTTT
-,17,TRBD1,TRBV6-2/TRBV6-3,TRBJ1-3,CASSYFRDRTLGNTIYF,TGTGCCAGCAGTTACTTTCGGGACAGGACGCTCGGAAACACCATATATTTT
-,16,-,TRBV5-1,TRBJ2-5,CASSLRPRGLQETQYF,TGCGCCAGCAGCTTGCGTCCGCGAGGCCTTCAAGAGACCCAGTACTTC
-,16,TRBD2,TRBV7-9,TRBJ2-1,CASSSRGGPTYNEQFF,TGTGCCAGCAGCTCCCGGGGGGGTCCCACCTACAATGAGCAGTTCTTC
-,14,TRBD2,TRBV2,TRBJ2-1,CASMWREKGNEQFF,TGTGCCAGCATGTGGCGGGAGAAGGGGAATGAGCAGTTCTTC
-,13,-,TRBV10-2,TRBJ2-7,CASSVLETYEQYF,TGCGCCAGCAGTGTGTTAGAAACCTACGAGCAGTACTTC
-,13,TRBD1,TRBV5-1,TRBJ1-2,CASSPGQGYGYTF,TGCGCCAGCAGCCCCGGACAGGGATATGGCTACACCTTC
-,15,TRBD1,TRBV3-1/TRBV3-2,TRBJ2-5,CASSLRTGPVRTQYF,TGTGCCAGCAGCCTTCGGACAGGGCCGGTTCGGACCCAGTACTTC
-,15,TRBD1,TRBV18,TRBJ2-2,CASSRDRLNTGELFF,TGTGCCAGCTCACGGGACAGATTGAACACCGGGGAGCTGTTTTTT
-,16,-,TRBV15,TRBJ2-1,CATSRTTSFTYNEQFF,TGTGCCACCAGCAGAACGACTAGTTTCACCTACAATGAGCAGTTCTTC
-,15,-,TRBV13,TRBJ2-7,CASSLGTGMTYEQYF,TGTGCCAGCAGCTTAGGGACAGGCATGACCTACGAGCAGTACTTC
-,14,TRBD2,TRBV29-1,TRBJ2-1,CSVDTGLGGNEQFF,TGCAGCGTCGATACGGGACTAGGAGGCAATGAGCAGTTCTTC
-,16,TRBD1,TRBV28,TRBJ1-5,CASTLPDRVPPQPQHF,TGTGCCAGCACTTTGCCGGACAGGGTGCCACCTCAGCCCCAGCATTTT
-,16,TRBD1,TRBV28,TRBJ1-5,CASSLRGQVVNQPQHF,TGTGCCAGCAGCCTAAGAGGACAGGTTGTAAATCAGCCCCAGCATTTT
-,14,TRBD1,TRBV29-1,TRBJ2-7,CSVGRDRDVYEQYF,TGCAGCGTTGGCCGGGACAGGGATGTATACGAGCAGTACTTC
-,14,TRBD2,TRBV11-3,TRBJ2-1,CASSLTSGSHEQFF,TGTGCCAGCAGCTTGACTAGCGGGAGCCATGAGCAGTTCTTC
-,15,-,TRBV9,TRBJ2-7,CASSPHRVASIEQYF,TGTGCCAGCAGCCCTCACAGGGTCGCCTCGATCGAGCAGTACTTC
-,16,-,TRBV11-1,TRBJ2-1,CASSPELVGSYNEQFF,TGTGCCAGCAGCCCAGAGCTAGTGGGCTCCTACAATGAGCAGTTCTTC
-,14,-,TRBV6-6,TRBJ1-2,CASRGGVFNYGYTF,TGTGCCAGCCGAGGGGGGGTGTTTAACTATGGCTACACCTTC